This T cell receptor (beta chain) was identified during a study of cytomegalovirus exposure and HLA in healthy donors. On this clone: Its antigen is still unknown.

CDR1 and CDR2 from the germline V gene are SGDLS and YYNGEE. The CDR3 is 16 amino acids. J was trimmed by 5 bases and V by 3 bases; bases with no gene match: 11. The PCR employed 60 Vbeta primers together with 13 Jbeta primers. Assay used: immunoSEQ multiplex PCR; TCRdb lists only in-frame clones, some missing. The table shows 130,000 or so clones, with around 65% occurring only once. Overall study findings and caveats: In a later analysis, most CMV-associated TCR beta chains appeared HLA-restricted. Reports indicated that the classifier achieved high specificity and sensitivity in diagnosing cytomegalovirus status.

The chain couples TRBV9 to TRBJ2-1; TRBD2 aligns across 7 bases. The sample consisted of PBMCs. The sequence derives from a male donor in good health and CMV-seronegative. The CDR3 DNA is TGTGCCAGCAGCGGACTAGCTATGTCCGAGGACAATGAGCAGTTCTTC. Translated, it gives CASSGLAMSEDNEQFF.